These 13 T cell receptor beta chains were all obtained from the same sample, sequenced in a study of T cell changes during pregnancy in multiple sclerosis. Assay: immunoSEQ multiplex PCR; the TCRdb copy retains only in-frame clones and omits some. Among about 72,000 clones listed, roughly 91% were seen once. The sample in question was peripheral blood, obtained in the third trimester of pregnancy. The receptors stem from a female donor in good health, enrolled as a control in a pregnancy study.

The chain combines TRBV6-5 with TRBJ2-6, with TRBD1 as a possible D gene (5 bases). V was pared by 5 bases and J by 0 bases, with 8 bases between. The CDR3 has 15 residues. Germline CDR1 MNHEY, CDR2 SVGAGI. CDR3 residues: CASSLDSSGANVLTF. CDR3 nucleotide sequence: TGTGCCAGCAGTCTAGACAGCTCTGGGGCCAACGTCCTGACTTTC.

The chain uses TRBV18 and TRBJ2-2; 9 bases line up with TRBD1. Trimming at V came to 3 bases and at J to 7 bases, leaving 6 bases not matched to a gene. Germline V gene sequence: CDR1 KGHSH, CDR2 LQKENI. This CDR3 is built from 15 residues. CDR3 loop: CASSPTGTGYGELFF. The CDR3 DNA reads as TGTGCCAGCTCACCGACCGGGACAGGGTACGGGGAGCTGTTTTTT. The variable domain in full, with the rest retrieved from reference TRBV18 and TRBJ2-2, is NAGVMQNPRHLVRRRGQEARLRCSPMKGHSHVYWYRQLPEEGLKFMVYLQKENIIDESGMPKERFSAEFPKEGPSILRIQQVVRGDSAAYFCASSPTGTGYGELFFGEGSRLTVL.

V is TRBV6-4 and J is TRBJ2-3; tentative D call: TRBD1 (5 bases). This CDR3 has 16 amino acids. V lost 0 bases to trimming and J lost 4 bases, with 14 bases between them. Looked up from germline, CDR1 is MRHNA and CDR2 is SNTAGT. The CDR3 region has the DNA TGTGCCAGCAGTGACTCCCCTGACAGAGCCTCAGATACGCAGTATTTT. It yields the protein CASSDSPDRASDTQYF.

The chain joins TRBV6-6 to TRBJ1-2; no clear D. Between the trimmed V and J ends, which lost 5 bases and 3 bases, there was a span of 4 bases. Germline V CDR1 and CDR2: MNHNY, SVGAGI (reference sequence). The CDR3 is made up of 11 amino acids. The DNA for the CDR3 is TGTGCCAGCAGTGCAGACTATGGCTACACCTTC. Its protein is CASSADYGYTF.

The chain is built from TRBV5-1 and TRBJ2-1, with 8 bases fitting TRBD1. The CDR3 totals 14 residues. The germline CDR1 and CDR2 sequences are SGHRS and YFSETQ. V shed 3 bases, J shed 5 bases, and the junction held 4 bases outside the gene matches. In nucleotides, the CDR3 is TGCGCCAGCAGCTCGCGGACAGGGAACAATGAGCAGTTCTTC. Translation gives CASSSRTGNNEQFF.

The chain is built from TRBV7-9 and TRBJ1-2; possibly TRBD1 for D (6 bases). The V gene lost 1 base and the J gene lost 6 bases, with 12 bases spanning the gap. This CDR3 contains 14 residues. Germline lookup yields CDR1 SEHNR and CDR2 FQNEAQ (reference sequence). CDR3 DNA sequence: TGTGCCAGCAGCTTAGAAACAGGGCGTCATGGCTACACCTTC. This gives the protein CASSLETGRHGYTF.

A few counts support this clone. This chain connects TRBV28 to TRBJ1-1; weak D call: TRBD1 (5 bases). The CDR3 consists of 13 residues. CDR1 is MDHEN, CDR2 SYDVKM, per germline. Trimming left V 3 bases short and J 1 base short, with 6 bases between. The CDR3, as DNA: TGTGCCAGCAGTTTTGGACAGAACACTGAAGCTTTCTTT. This sequence encodes CASSFGQNTEAFF.

This chain uses TRBV15 with TRBJ2-1, with 7 bases fitting TRBD2. The CDR3 length is 14 residues. Looked up from germline, CDR1 is LNHNV and CDR2 is YYDKDF (reference sequence). J lost 2 bases, V lost 7 bases, and 5 bases had no gene match. CDR3 sequence (DNA): TGTGCCACCACCCCGGGACTAACCTACAATGAGCAGTTCTTC. Translating gives CATTPGLTYNEQFF.

The CDR3 region has the DNA TGTGCCAGCACCCCCTCCGGGAACACTGAAGCTTTCTTT. The encoded protein is CASTPSGNTEAFF. The genes are TRBV7-9 and TRBJ1-1, with unresolved D. This CDR3 contains 13 residues. Germline V gene lookup returns CDR1 SEHNR and CDR2 FQNEAQ (reference sequence). Trimming left V 7 bases short and J 1 base short, with 10 bases between.

The rearrangement uses TRBV15 and TRBJ2-2; 9 nucleotides line up with TRBD1. This CDR3 is 16 amino acids long. The J segment lost 4 bases and the V segment lost 0 bases, leaving 3 bases of the junction unmatched. Germline values: CDR1 LNHNV, CDR2 YYDKDF (reference sequence). The CDR3 region is CATSREDRGPTGELFF. The CDR3 region has the DNA TGTGCCACCAGCAGAGAGGACAGGGGACCCACCGGGGAGCTGTTTTTT.

This CDR3 is CASSPRQSSYNEQFF. For the CDR3, the DNA is TGTGCCAGCAGCCCCAGACAAAGCTCCTACAATGAGCAGTTCTTC. The V call is TRBV11-3, the J call TRBJ2-1; D unresolved. The CDR3 length is 15 residues. Trimming removed 5 bases at V and 0 bases at J, with 11 bases between. Looked up from germline, CDR1 is SGHNT and CDR2 is YENEEA.

Here the CDR3 reads CASSLAPRLQYF. CDR3 nucleotides: TGTGCCAGCAGCTTAGCGCCGCGGCTTCAGTATTTT. V and J are TRBV7-8 and TRBJ2-3; D is ambiguous. CDR1 SGHVS and CDR2 FQNEAQ come from the germline V gene. V lost 0 bases to trimming and J lost 12 bases, with 10 bases between them. CDR3 length equals 12 residues.

The rearrangement uses TRBV6-1 and TRBJ2-3; possibly TRBD2 for D (5 bases). CDR1 MNHNS and CDR2 SASEGT come from the germline V gene. This CDR3 region has 16 residues. V was shortened by 0 bases and J by 0 bases, with 10 bases between the two germline ends. CDR3 amino acids: CASSEARRTSTDTQYF. CDR3 nucleotides: TGTGCCAGCAGTGAAGCGCGTAGGACTAGCACAGATACGCAGTATTTT.